This T cell receptor (beta chain) emerged from a study of identical twins. Study-wide results and limits: Abundant cord blood beta clonotypes carried fewer insertions; memory repertoires showed none.

Each donor (without exception) was a healthy Caucasian. Unique molecular identifiers were present on the cDNA, and a universal primer site came from template switching. TCRdb re-analysed the 5' RACE reads in MiXCR, keeping a single row per CDR3 protein. The sample consists of around 680,000 distinct CDR3 sequences, 8.6% of them appearing once. The table lists this clonotype with a few counts. Antigen unknown. These data were also reused for a study on yellow fever vaccine responses in identical twins.

Sequencing was done on a sample of PBMCs. The TCR comes from a young woman in good health.

CDR3 bases: TGTGCCAGCAGCCGCCCCCCTAGCGGCCCTGGGGCGAACACCGGGGAGCTGTTTTTT. Translating it yields CASSRPPSGPGANTGELFF. The genes are TRBV11-1 and TRBJ2-2; TRBD2 matches 7 bases. With 5 bases clipped from V and 0 bases from J, the junction kept 15 bases outside the gene matches. Germline V gene sequence: CDR1 SGHAT, CDR2 FQDESV (reference sequence). CDR3 length: 19 amino acids.